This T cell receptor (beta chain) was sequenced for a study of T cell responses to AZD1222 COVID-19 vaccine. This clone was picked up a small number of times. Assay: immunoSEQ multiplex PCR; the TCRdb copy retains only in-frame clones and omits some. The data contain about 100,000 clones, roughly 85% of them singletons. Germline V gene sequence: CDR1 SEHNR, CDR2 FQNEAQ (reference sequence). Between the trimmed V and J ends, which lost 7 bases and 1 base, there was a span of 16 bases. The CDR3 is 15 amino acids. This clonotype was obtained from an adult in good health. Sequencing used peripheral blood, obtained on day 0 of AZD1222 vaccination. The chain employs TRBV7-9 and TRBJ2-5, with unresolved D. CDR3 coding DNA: TGTGCCAGCACCCGACGTGGTCTACGCCAAGAGACCCAGTACTTC. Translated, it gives CASTRRGLRQETQYF.